These 20 T cell receptor beta chains share one sample of origin, sequenced in a study of prognosis after radiotherapy for stage I lung cancer. It was by two-round multiplex PCR that TCR beta CDR3 was amplified from genomic DNA. Round-one PCR had primers specific to each TRBV and TRBJ gene. MiXCR, applied by TCRdb to the multiplex PCR reads, yields one record per CDR3 protein. The sample shows fewer than 40,000 distinct CDR3 sequences, less than 40% of them seen only once. The input for sequencing was PBMCs, taken before or after stereotactic body radiation therapy (not recorded which). These receptors originate from a donor aged 50 or older with non-small cell lung cancer.

Comments on this clonotype: A much larger clonotype is one base distant, so this may be a read error. V and J are TRBV10-3 and TRBJ1-4; D gene unclear. V lost 2 bases, J lost 4 bases, and 5 bases lay in between. CDR1 is ENHRY and CDR2 is SYGVKD in the germline V gene. The CDR3 is 13 residues long. CDR3 residues: CAISENSNEKLFF. CDR3 in DNA: TGTGCCATCAGTGAGAACAGTAATGAAAAACTGTTTTTT.

This clonotype was picked up many times. The chain recombines TRBV2 with TRBJ2-2; a weak D match, TRBD1 (6 bases). V lost 5 bases to trimming and J lost 0 bases, with 10 bases between them. The CDR3 totals 15 residues. Per germline, CDR1 SNHLY and CDR2 FYNNEI. DNA for the CDR3: TGTGCCAGCAGTCAGGACAGAGCGAACACCGGGGAGCTGTTTTTT. Its protein product is CASSQDRANTGELFF.

This clonotype appeared many times. The chain uses TRBV28 and TRBJ1-4; D is unclear. Trimming left V 6 bases short and J 8 bases short, with 13 bases between. CDR1 is MDHEN, CDR2 SYDVKM, per germline. The length of the CDR3 is 13 residues. CDR3 coding DNA: TGTGCCAGCAGCCTACGTTTGTGGGAAAAACTGTTTTTT. It codes for CASSLRLWEKLFF.

The chain uses TRBV20-1 and TRBJ2-7, with a weak D call TRBD2 (7 bases). Germline V CDR1 and CDR2: DFQATT, SNEGSKA (reference sequence). The V end was cut by 0 bases, the J end by 2 bases, with 20 bases between. The CDR3 is 17 residues long. CDR3 sequence: CSARDLLSRGGAYEQYF. CDR3 coding DNA: TGCAGTGCTAGAGATCTTCTATCGAGAGGGGGGGCCTACGAGCAGTACTTC.

This chain joins TRBV19 and TRBJ1-2, with D unclear. V dropped 4 bases and J dropped 6 bases, with 12 bases sitting between them. The CDR3 consists of 13 residues. Germline loops: CDR1 LNHDA, CDR2 SQIVND (reference sequence). This CDR3 is CASSKGNEDGYTF. As DNA, the CDR3 is TGTGCCAGTAGTAAAGGAAACGAGGATGGCTACACCTTC.

This clonotype was found many times. The rearrangement links TRBV5-1 to TRBJ2-7, with 10 bases matching TRBD2. Unmatched junction bases numbered 5, after V lost 5 bases and J lost 12 bases. The CDR3 consists of 11 residues. Germline CDR1 is SGHRS and CDR2 is YFSETQ. The CDR3 is CASRSSGSWYF. The CDR3 DNA is TGCGCCAGCAGGTCTAGCGGGAGTTGGTACTTC.

V usage is TRBV28 and J usage is TRBJ2-1, with TRBD2 identical over 9 bases. J gave up 10 bases and V 4 bases, and 14 bases lay outside the gene matches. The CDR3 length is 16 residues. CDR1 and CDR2 (germline): MDHEN, SYDVKM. The CDR3 DNA sequence: TGTGCCAGCAGTTCCCTCGGTGGCGGGAGGGCTATGGAGCAGTTCTTC. Protein sequence: CASSSLGGGRAMEQFF.

This clonotype was observed at least ten times. The chain combines TRBV28 with TRBJ1-2; D remains unclear. The CDR3 consists of 14 residues. V gave up 6 bases and J gave up 2 bases, with 13 bases separating them. CDR1 and CDR2 (germline): MDHEN, SYDVKM. CDR3 nucleotide sequence: TGTGCCAGCAGCCTATCCGGGATAAACTATGGCTACACCTTC. Amino acids: CASSLSGINYGYTF.

This clonotype counts as medium-sized (0.01 to 0.1%). This chain uses TRBV30 with TRBJ1-2, with 10 bases identical to TRBD1. Unmatched junction bases numbered 8, after V lost 8 bases and J lost 2 bases. This CDR3 comprises 14 residues. Germline CDR1 is GTSNPN and CDR2 is SVGIG (reference sequence). The CDR3 reads CALGRDRGNYGYTF. CDR3 DNA sequence: TGTGCCCTGGGACGGGACAGGGGAAACTATGGCTACACCTTC. The full variable domain, in which reference TRBV30 and TRBJ1-2 provide the parts outside the CDR3, is SQTIHQWPATLVQPVGSPLSLECTVEGTSNPNLYWYRQAAGRGLQLLFYSVGIGQISSEVPQNLSASRPQDRQFILSSKKLLLSDSGFYLCALGRDRGNYGYTFGSGTRLTVV.

Comment on this clonotype: Given a much more abundant clone one base away, this may be a read error. The gene calls are TRBV28 and TRBJ1-4, with D possibly TRBD1 on 6 matching bases. The ends were cut back, 8 bases at V and 7 bases at J, with 20 bases in the middle. Germline V CDR1 and CDR2: MDHEN, SYDVKM. The length of the CDR3 is 15 residues. The DNA of the CDR3 is TGTGCCAGCGGCCTCGTAGGGGGAGAGGTTGAAAAACTGTTTTTT. Amino acids: CASGLVGGEVEKLFF.

At least ten counts were recorded for this clonotype. The V gene is TRBV20-1, the J gene TRBJ2-1; D is perhaps TRBD2 (5 bases). Per the germline V gene, CDR1 is DFQATT and CDR2 is SNEGSKA (reference sequence). The V end was cut by 5 bases, the J end by 7 bases, with 15 bases between. There are 13 residues in the CDR3. The CDR3 loop is CSARGGYPNEQFF. The CDR3 DNA follows: TGCAGTGCTCGAGGAGGCTATCCTAATGAGCAGTTCTTC.

At least ten counts were recorded for this clonotype. This chain links TRBV19 with TRBJ1-2, with D possibly TRBD1 on 5 matching bases. Trimming pared 10 bases from V and 2 bases from J, leaving 14 bases between. The V gene's germline CDR1 is LNHDA and CDR2 SQIVND (reference sequence). The CDR3 is 13 residues long. CDR3 loop: CATRGRRNYGYTF. In nucleotides, the CDR3 is TGTGCCACCCGGGGCAGACGAAACTATGGCTACACCTTC.

The rearrangement links TRBV20-1 to TRBJ1-1; TRBD1 aligns across 9 bases. CDR3 length: 15 amino acids. Germline-derived CDR1 and CDR2 are DFQATT and SNEGSKA (reference sequence). V lost 2 bases and J lost 6; bases outside the gene matches: 10. CDR3 amino acids: CSARLPQGAPAEAFF. The DNA for the CDR3 is TGCAGTGCTAGACTCCCACAGGGGGCGCCGGCTGAAGCTTTCTTT.

This clonotype was found many times. The gene calls are TRBV7-2 and TRBJ2-2, with unresolved D. V lost 5 bases and J 1 base, leaving 8 bases between the germline ends. This CDR3 contains 14 residues. Germline-derived CDR1 and CDR2 are SGHTA and FQGNSA. The CDR3 reads CASSRTGNTGELFF. The CDR3 DNA sequence: TGTGCCAGCAGCCGGACGGGGAACACCGGGGAGCTGTTTTTT.

This clonotype was observed many times. The genes are TRBV7-9 and TRBJ1-5; a weak D match, TRBD1 (5 bases). The V end was cut by 5 bases, the J end by 2 bases, with 13 bases between. The CDR3 consists of 15 residues. CDR1 and CDR2 (germline): SEHNR, FQNEAQ (reference sequence). The CDR3 region is CASSPAGLGNQPQHF. The CDR3 DNA follows: TGTGCCAGCAGCCCCGCAGGGCTAGGCAATCAGCCCCAGCATTTT.

This clonotype has just one count. A read error likely explains this, since a far larger clone differs by one base. CDR3 in amino acids: CASRGDRVTDTQYF. DNA of the CDR3: TGTGCCAGCAGGGGGGACAGGGTCACAGATACGCAGTATTTT. The V gene is TRBV2, the J gene TRBJ2-3; TRBD1 agrees at 9 bases. This CDR3 region has 14 residues. Germline assignment: CDR1 SNHLY and CDR2 FYNNEI. With 6 bases clipped from V and 2 bases from J, the junction kept 3 bases outside the gene matches.

The chain carries TRBV28 and TRBJ2-1; TRBD1 matches 8 bases. This CDR3 has 12 amino acids. The germline gives CDR1 MDHEN, CDR2 SYDVKM. V shed 7 bases, J shed 8 bases, and the junction held 4 bases outside the gene matches. The DNA of the CDR3 is TGTGCCAGCACAGGGGGCCGTCATGAGCAGTTCTTC. Protein sequence: CASTGGRHEQFF.

This clonotype was counted many times. The genes are TRBV7-9 and TRBJ2-1; possible D gene TRBD1, 5 bases. V was shortened by 6 bases and J by 5 bases, with 17 bases between the two germline ends. This CDR3 contains 15 residues. CDR1 SEHNR and CDR2 FQNEAQ come from the germline V gene (reference sequence). The CDR3, as DNA: TGTGCCAGCAGTCCCCAAGGCAGGGAAGACAATGAGCAGTTCTTC. Translating it yields CASSPQGREDNEQFF. The whole variable domain, filled in from reference TRBV7-9 and TRBJ2-1, reads DTGVSQNPRHKITKRGQNVTFRCDPISEHNRLYWYRQTLGQGPEFLTYFQNEAQLEKSRLLSDRFSAERPKGSFSTLEIQRTEQGDSAMYLCASSPQGREDNEQFFGPGTRLTVL.

There are many counts of this clonotype. The chain links TRBV29-1 to TRBJ2-7, with TRBD1 matching 8 bases. From germline, CDR1 is SQVTM and CDR2 ANQGSEA. The CDR3 sequence is 12 residues long. J was trimmed by 2 bases and V by 5 bases; bases with no gene match: 2. This chain's CDR3 is CSVSDRAYEQYF. Here the CDR3 DNA reads TGCAGCGTTTCGGACAGGGCCTACGAGCAGTACTTC.

The sample holds many counts of this clonotype. The chain employs TRBV7-9 and TRBJ2-2; 7 bases line up with TRBD1. CDR3 size: 13 residues. Unmatched junction bases numbered 7, after V lost 10 bases and J lost 5 bases. Germline loops: CDR1 SEHNR, CDR2 FQNEAQ (reference sequence). The CDR3 loop reads CATKTGVTGELFF. CDR3 in DNA: TGTGCCACCAAAACAGGGGTAACCGGGGAGCTGTTTTTT.